This T cell receptor (beta chain) was identified in a study of Ad26.COV2.S vaccination and SARS-CoV-2 variants. The trim removed 2 bases at V and 5 bases at J, leaving 6 bases unmatched. CDR3 size: 14 residues. The V gene's germline CDR1 is SGHRS and CDR2 YFSETQ. The treatment here: roughly 20 received Ad26.COV2.S at low or high dose, single or two shots; 5 received placebo; per-sample allocation not given. Each sample was drawn 63 days after the first injection (of vaccine or placebo). TCRdb keeps only in-frame clones here, not all; method: immunoSEQ multiplex PCR. The sample contains about 680,000 clones, more than 80% of which appear only once.

This receptor was obtained from a person aged 18-65 years who received the Ad26.COV2.S COVID-19 vaccine or a placebo. The input for sequencing was peripheral blood, taken in a trial of Ad26.COV2.S vaccine versus placebo. This chain connects TRBV5-1 to TRBJ1-1, with TRBD1 matching 7 bases. In DNA, the CDR3 is TGCGCCAGCAGCTTAGGGGGCCCGGGGACTGAAGCTTTCTTT. Translating it yields CASSLGGPGTEAFF.